This T cell receptor (beta chain) was observed in a study of T cells in Graves' hyperthyroidism and ophthalmopathy. The study's findings and limits: A model of 13 V-J pairs discriminated ophthalmopathy from stable hyperthyroidism.

Researchers amplified the TCR beta CDR3 regions from RNA transcripts. RT-PCR in the first round (using the HTBI primer set) targeted the TCR CDR3. Using its own MiXCR run on the multiplex PCR reads, TCRdb lists one record per CDR3 protein. The sample includes 130,000 to 150,000 distinct CDR3 sequences, approximately 20% seen only once; the top ten take roughly 73%. This clonotype occurred many times. Its antigen is not known. Newly diagnosed patients aged 18 to 65 had hyperthyroidism of under 2 months' duration. Uncontrolled infections, other autoimmune diseases, pregnancy or lactation led to exclusion of patients. Trimming removed 10 bases from V and 2 bases from J; junction bases left unmatched: 1. Germline V CDR1 and CDR2: MNHEY, SMNVEV (reference sequence). This CDR3 has 12 residues.

The chain has TRBV27 and TRBJ2-7; TRBD2 matches 11 bases. This sequence was found in a woman in her 50s with Graves' hyperthyroidism that later progressed to Graves' ophthalmopathy. Material: blood. The DNA for the CDR3 is TGTGCCACACTAGCGGGAGCCTACGAGCAGTACTTC. Translating gives CATLAGAYEQYF.